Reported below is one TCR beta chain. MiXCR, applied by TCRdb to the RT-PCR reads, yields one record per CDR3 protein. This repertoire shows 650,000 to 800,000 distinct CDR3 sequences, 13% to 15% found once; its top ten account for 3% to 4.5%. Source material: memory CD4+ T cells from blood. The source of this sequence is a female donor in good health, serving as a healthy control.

In nucleotides, the CDR3 is TGTGCCACCAGTGATGGAACTCCGGGCTCTGGGGCCAACGTCCTGACTTTC. It codes for CATSDGTPGSGANVLTF. The chain carries TRBV24-1 and TRBJ2-6; D not certain. The CDR3 extends over 17 amino acids. The V and J ends lost 3 bases and 0 bases respectively, with 11 bases between them. The germline V gene has CDR1 KGHDR and CDR2 SFDVKD.